This passage covers 21 T cell receptor beta chains from one sample sequenced in a study of blood T cell repertoires in COVID-19. Measured with immunoSEQ multiplex PCR; TCRdb has only the in-frame clones, and not every one. The table includes 250,000 to 300,000 clones, around 90% detected once. The sample consisted of PBMCs or T cells enriched from blood (not recorded which). These receptors came from a woman aged 30 to 39 who had recovered from COVID-19.

The chain couples TRBV7-2 to TRBJ2-7; TRBD2 agrees at 13 bases. Germline loops: CDR1 SGHTA, CDR2 FQGNSA. With V trimmed by 1 base and J by 0 bases, 6 bases remained unmatched. This CDR3 is built from 18 residues. Here the CDR3 reads CASSLGVGLAGSSYEQYF. The CDR3 region has the DNA TGTGCCAGCAGCTTAGGGGTGGGACTAGCGGGGAGCTCCTACGAGCAGTACTTC.

The V and J genes are TRBV28 and TRBJ2-5; 9 nucleotides line up with TRBD1. Germline assignment: CDR1 MDHEN and CDR2 SYDVKM. There are 15 residues in the CDR3. The V and J ends lost 4 bases and 5 bases, in that order; junction bases with no gene match: 8. The DNA of the CDR3 is TGTGCCAGCAGTTCTCCCGGGACAGGGTTGGAGACCCAGTACTTC. Its protein product is CASSSPGTGLETQYF. The variable domain in full, completed from reference TRBV28 and TRBJ2-5, reads DVKVTQSSRYLVKRTGEKVFLECVQDMDHENMFWYRQDPGLGLRLIYFSYDVKMKEKGDIPEGYSVSREKKERFSLILESASTNQTSMYLCASSSPGTGLETQYFGPGTRLLVL.

The gene calls are TRBV11-2 and TRBJ2-1, with a weak D call TRBD2 (6 bases). V dropped 7 bases and J dropped 4 bases, with 14 bases sitting between them. The CDR3 has 14 amino acids. Germline V gene data show CDR1 as SGHAT and CDR2 as FQNNGV. CDR3 in amino acids: CASTPGLTYNEQFF. CDR3 nucleotide sequence: TGTGCCAGCACCCCGGGACTGACATACAATGAGCAGTTCTTC.

This clone was detected once. The CDR3, as DNA: TGTGCCGGGGGATCGCGGCAGGGGTTGATCGGGGAGCTGTTTTTT. Protein: CAGGSRQGLIGELFF. V and J are TRBV19 and TRBJ2-2; D is possibly TRBD1 (6 bases). In germline, CDR1 is LNHDA, CDR2 SQIVND (reference sequence). V lost 11 bases and J 7 bases, leaving 23 bases between the germline ends. The CDR3 is 15 amino acids. The variable domain in full, with the rest retrieved from reference TRBV19 and TRBJ2-2, is DGGITQSPKYLFRKEGQNVTLSCEQNLNHDAMYWYRQDPGQGLRLIYYSQIVNDFQKGDIAEGYSVSREKKESFPLTVTSAQKNPTAFYLCAGGSRQGLIGELFFGEGSRLTVL.

The rearrangement uses TRBV15 and TRBJ1-5; 9 bases fit TRBD1. The V gene end was trimmed by 5 bases and the J gene end by 4 bases; junction bases not matched to a gene: 6. Germline CDR1 is LNHNV and CDR2 is YYDKDF (reference sequence). This CDR3 is built from 15 residues. CDR3 DNA sequence: TGTGCCACCAGCTTAAACAGGGGGCGTAATCAGCCCCAGCATTTT. This encodes CATSLNRGRNQPQHF.

The chain uses TRBV19 and TRBJ2-7, with 9 positions matching TRBD1. The junction had 8 bases not matched to a gene; V was cut back by 6 bases and J by 2 bases. Germline CDR1 is LNHDA and CDR2 is SQIVND (reference sequence). This CDR3 is 15 amino acids long. CDR3 sequence reads: CASRDRDRVTYEQYF. CDR3 in DNA: TGTGCCAGTAGAGACCGGGACAGGGTGACCTACGAGCAGTACTTC. The full variable domain, rest sourced from reference TRBV19 and TRBJ2-7, is DGGITQSPKYLFRKEGQNVTLSCEQNLNHDAMYWYRQDPGQGLRLIYYSQIVNDFQKGDIAEGYSVSREKKESFPLTVTSAQKNPTAFYLCASRDRDRVTYEQYFGPGTRLTVT.

This clone was counted a single time. The rearrangement links TRBV5-6 to TRBJ2-1, with D perhaps TRBD2 (5 bases). The CDR3 is 15 amino acids. V lost 1 base and J lost 5, with 13 bases in between. Germline CDR1 and CDR2: SGHDT and YYEEEE. CDR3 nucleotides: TGTGCCAGCAGCTTGCTTTTGCTAGCTGACAATGAGCAGTTCTTC. Translation: CASSLLLLADNEQFF.

This clone was seen more than once but under ten times. The sample contains more than one DNA sequence encoding this CDR3. The chain links TRBV6-2 or TRBV6-3 to TRBJ2-7; 9 bases line up with TRBD2. This CDR3 is built from 15 residues. Germline CDR1 is MNHEY and CDR2 is SVGEGT. V was pared by 0 bases and J by 6 bases, with 6 bases of the junction left unmatched. The chain's CDR3 is CASSYSTSGRSEQYF. The DNA of the CDR3 is TGTGCCAGCAGTTACTCGACAAGCGGGAGGAGCGAGCAGTACTTC.

This clone was seen a few times. The J gene is TRBJ2-2, the V gene TRBV6-1, with D perhaps TRBD1 (6 bases). V was cut by 2 bases and J by 3 bases, with 16 bases left in between. CDR1 MNHNS and CDR2 SASEGT come from the germline V gene. This CDR3 has 17 amino acids. CDR3: CASSEIQVSGDTGELFF. CDR3 nucleotide sequence: TGTGCCAGCAGTGAAATTCAGGTCTCAGGGGACACCGGGGAGCTGTTTTTT.

The V and J genes are TRBV18 and TRBJ1-1; tentative D call: TRBD1 (5 bases). Germline V gene lookup returns CDR1 KGHSH and CDR2 LQKENI. The CDR3 consists of 13 residues. Trimming took off 3 bases at V and 11 bases at J, with 16 bases between the two ends. This CDR3 is CASSPNLSQAAFF. CDR3 in DNA: TGTGCCAGCTCACCTAACCTCTCACAGGCGGCTTTCTTT.

This sequence joins TRBV5-1 and TRBJ2-3, with a weak D call TRBD2 (7 bases). The CDR3 extends over 18 amino acids. Per the germline V gene, CDR1 is SGHRS and CDR2 is YFSETQ. V lost 1 base and J lost 2, with 20 bases in between. This chain's CDR3 is CASSLLGGGGRYTDTQYF. In DNA form, the CDR3 reads TGCGCCAGCAGCTTGCTGGGCGGGGGCGGGCGATACACAGATACGCAGTATTTT.

The V gene is TRBV30, the J gene TRBJ2-1; 7 bases match TRBD1. Germline V gene sequence: CDR1 GTSNPN, CDR2 SVGIG (reference sequence). The CDR3 loop spans 15 amino acids. V gave up 7 bases and J gave up 4 bases; unmatched junction bases: 13. In nucleotides, the CDR3 is TGTGCCTCTACCCGACTGACAGGGTTGTACAATGAGCAGTTCTTC. Amino acid sequence: CASTRLTGLYNEQFF.

The chain links TRBV2 to TRBJ2-7; 9 nucleotides match TRBD1. The CDR3 sequence is 12 residues long. The ends lost 8 bases at V and 7 bases at J; junction bases unmatched: 6. Germline CDR1 reads SNHLY; CDR2 reads FYNNEI. CDR3 DNA sequence: TGTGCCAGCGAACAGGGGGCGTATGAGCAGTACTTC. Translating gives CASEQGAYEQYF.

This sequence joins TRBV13 and TRBJ2-5, with TRBD1 matching over 8 bases. In germline, CDR1 is PRHDT, CDR2 FYEKMQ (reference sequence). The trim removed 4 bases at V and 3 bases at J, leaving 7 bases unmatched. The CDR3 totals 15 residues. The CDR3 coding sequence is TGTGCCAGCAGCTCGTCGACAGGGGAGAAAGAGACCCAGTACTTC. This sequence encodes CASSSSTGEKETQYF.

This sequence joins TRBV7-2 and TRBJ1-5; no clear D. Trimming cost V 5 bases and J 7 bases, with 12 bases left between them. The CDR3 is made up of 13 amino acids. CDR1 is SGHTA, CDR2 FQGNSA, per germline. The CDR3 reads CASSLYSGQPQHF. In DNA form, the CDR3 reads TGTGCCAGCAGCCTTTACAGTGGGCAGCCCCAGCATTTT. Variable domain in full (rest from reference TRBV7-2 and TRBJ1-5): GAGVSQSPSNKVTEKGKDVELRCDPISGHTALYWYRQSLGQGLEFLIYFQGNSAPDKSGLPSDRFSAERTGGSVSTLTIQRTQQEDSAVYLCASSLYSGQPQHFGDGTRLSIL.

This CDR3 reads CASSLSQFNSPLHF. The CDR3 coding sequence is TGCGCCAGCAGCTTGTCACAGTTTAATTCACCCCTCCACTTT. The chain has TRBV5-1 and TRBJ1-6; D remains ambiguous. V was clipped by 1 base and J by 6 bases, with 8 bases between them. This CDR3 is built from 14 residues. CDR1 and CDR2 from the germline V gene are SGHRS and YFSETQ.

This clone was recorded once. The chain uses TRBV7-2 and TRBJ2-1, with D possibly matching TRBD2 (6 bases). The CDR3 has 16 amino acids. Trimming shortened V by 1 base and J by 5 bases, and 15 bases separated the two germline ends. Per germline, CDR1 SGHTA and CDR2 FQGNSA. CDR3 DNA sequence: TGTGCCAGCAGCTTAGTAGTGGGAGGTGTGCACAATGAGCAGTTCTTC. Translation gives CASSLVVGGVHNEQFF.

J is TRBJ2-2 and V is TRBV6-5; TRBD2 matches at 7 bases. The CDR3 is 14 amino acids. Germline assignment: CDR1 MNHEY and CDR2 SVGAGI. Trimming at V came to 9 bases and at J to 5 bases, leaving 9 bases not matched to a gene. CDR3 nucleotide sequence: TGTGCCAGTTGGGGGGGAGGGCGTACCGGGGAGCTGTTTTTT. It specifies CASWGGGRTGELFF.

This clone was seen many times. This chain connects TRBV7-3 to TRBJ2-7, with D maybe TRBD2 (5 bases). The CDR3 runs to 13 residues. Germline CDR1 SGHTA, CDR2 FQGTGA. Trimming removed 4 bases at V and 6 bases at J, with 13 bases between. The CDR3: CASSSSLTSEQYF. The DNA of the CDR3 is TGTGCCAGCAGCTCCTCGCTTACTAGCGAGCAGTACTTC.

The J gene is TRBJ2-1, the V gene TRBV10-1; maybe TRBD1 (10 bases). V was clipped by 3 bases and J by 2 bases, with 26 bases between them. The CDR3 extends over 20 amino acids. Germline CDR1 and CDR2: WNHNN and SYGVQD (reference sequence). The CDR3: CASSDAGTGEASGTYNEQFF. The CDR3, as DNA: TGCGCCAGCAGTGACGCTGGGACAGGGGAGGCTAGCGGGACCTACAATGAGCAGTTCTTC.

V and J are TRBV6-6 and TRBJ1-1, with D uncertain. Between the trimmed V and J ends, which lost 4 bases and 2 bases, there was a span of 14 bases. Germline loops: CDR1 MNHNY, CDR2 SVGAGI (reference sequence). The CDR3 extends over 15 amino acids. CDR3 in amino acids: CASSSPADVNTEAFF. For the CDR3, the DNA is TGTGCCAGCAGTTCCCCTGCGGATGTTAACACTGAAGCTTTCTTT.